Listed below are T cell receptor beta chains from one sample, sequenced in a study of T cells in Graves' hyperthyroidism and ophthalmopathy. One entry per CDR3 protein, called by TCRdb with MiXCR from the multiplex PCR reads. The sample shows approximately 640,000 distinct CDR3 sequences, about 45% of them seen only once. The specimen was peripheral blood or thyroid tissue (not recorded which). These receptors were taken from an adult man with Graves' disease, either hyperthyroidism or ophthalmopathy (not recorded which). CDR3s include the opening cysteine and the closing phenylalanine or tryptophan. D genes are given only for firm matches. For some rows the clone size is stated as once, few or many, or as a class when expanded; others skip it.

v_call: TRBV29-1; j_call: TRBJ1-3; d_call: TRBD1; clone_size: many; cdr3_nt: TGCAGCGTTGGGTTCGGGACAGGGAGCTCTGGAAACACCATATATTTT; cdr3_aa: CSVGFGTGSSGNTIYF
v_call: TRBV2; j_call: TRBJ1-5; d_call: TRBD1; clone_size: NA; cdr3_nt: TGTGCCAGCAGTGAAGCGTTCACGCCTCGGACAGGAATTGTTCAGCCCCAGCATTTT; cdr3_aa: CASSEAFTPRTGIVQPQHF
v_call: TRBV9; j_call: TRBJ1-1; d_call: TRBD1; clone_size: few; cdr3_nt: TGTGCCAGCAGCGTCGAGGGGGCGGTCACTGAAGCTTTCTTT; cdr3_aa: CASSVEGAVTEAFF
v_call: TRBV10-3; j_call: TRBJ2-7; d_call: NA; clone_size: NA; cdr3_nt: TGTGCCATCAGTGACCAACGGGATTTTTCCTTC; cdr3_aa: CAISDQRDFSF
v_call: TRBV20-1; j_call: TRBJ2-2; d_call: NA; clone_size: few; cdr3_nt: TGCAGTGCTAGGCATCAGGGGAGGAACACCGGGGAGCTGTTTTTT; cdr3_aa: CSARHQGRNTGELFF
v_call: TRBV29-1; j_call: TRBJ1-2; d_call: NA; clone_size: many; cdr3_nt: TGCAGCGTGCGGACTCACCCTGGCTACACCTTC; cdr3_aa: CSVRTHPGYTF
v_call: TRBV14; j_call: TRBJ2-7; d_call: TRBD2; clone_size: NA; cdr3_nt: TGTGCCAGCAGCCAAGTTGGCCCTAGCGGGACCGAGCAGTACTTC; cdr3_aa: CASSQVGPSGTEQYF
v_call: TRBV20-1; j_call: TRBJ1-1; d_call: NA; clone_size: NA; cdr3_nt: TGCAGTGCTAGTGGGGTCGCCAGGTTGAACACTGAAGCTTTCTTT; cdr3_aa: CSASGVARLNTEAFF
v_call: TRBV19; j_call: TRBJ1-2; d_call: TRBD1; clone_size: NA; cdr3_nt: TGTGCCAGTAGTATTGCGCCCGGGGACAGCTATGGCTACACCTTC; cdr3_aa: CASSIAPGDSYGYTF
v_call: TRBV5-1; j_call: TRBJ1-2; d_call: NA; clone_size: NA; cdr3_nt: TGCGCCAGCAGCTTGGGACCAGGGAGCACACACTATGGCTACACCTTC; cdr3_aa: CASSLGPGSTHYGYTF
v_call: TRBV10-2; j_call: TRBJ2-7; d_call: TRBD2; clone_size: NA; cdr3_nt: TGCGCCAGCAGCCACCGGGACTACCACCCCGAGCAGTACTTC; cdr3_aa: CASSHRDYHPEQYF
v_call: TRBV2; j_call: TRBJ1-2; d_call: TRBD1; clone_size: NA; cdr3_nt: TGTGCCAGCAGTTACTCGAAGGCAGGGGGCGAGAGTGGCTACACCTTC; cdr3_aa: CASSYSKAGGESGYTF
v_call: TRBV11-3; j_call: TRBJ1-4; d_call: TRBD1; clone_size: NA; cdr3_nt: TGTGCCAGCAGCTTGGACAGGGATGGAGAAAAACTGTTTTTT; cdr3_aa: CASSLDRDGEKLFF
v_call: TRBV20-1; j_call: TRBJ2-7; d_call: NA; clone_size: NA; cdr3_nt: TGCAGTGCTAGTCCGGACTTCTCTAGCTCCTACGAGCAGTACTTC; cdr3_aa: CSASPDFSSSYEQYF
v_call: TRBV20-1; j_call: TRBJ2-7; d_call: NA; clone_size: few; cdr3_nt: TGCAGTGCTAGACCATCGGGACTTTTGTCCTACGAGCAGTACTTC; cdr3_aa: CSARPSGLLSYEQYF
v_call: TRBV5-1; j_call: TRBJ1-1; d_call: NA; clone_size: NA; cdr3_nt: TGCGCCAGCAGCTTACAGCCGAACACTGAAGCTCTCTTT; cdr3_aa: CASSLQPNTEALF
v_call: TRBV19; j_call: TRBJ1-1; d_call: NA; clone_size: few; cdr3_nt: TGTGCCAGTAGTCCCCGATCCCCGAACACTGAAGCTTTCTTT; cdr3_aa: CASSPRSPNTEAFF